A selection of T cell receptor beta chains follows, all from one sample in a study of tissue T cells after allogeneic stem cell transplantation. Clones were read by immunoSEQ multiplex PCR, and TCRdb kept only the in-frame ones, dropping some. The sample has about 40,000 clones, over 85% seen once. Sequenced here: blood, sampled before transplantation. These receptor sequences come from a woman aged 35 to 70 who later had graft-versus-host disease after an allogeneic stem cell transplant. Both conserved end residues are part of each CDR3. Fields, in order: J gene, clone size, V gene, D gene, CDR3 protein, CDR3 DNA. The D gene is left open where the match is weak. Clone size is stated in some rows and not others, as once, few, many or a class when expanded.

>TRBJ1-5|.|TRBV9|.
CASSVEGHPGSQPQHF
TGTGCCAGCAGCGTAGAAGGACACCCCGGGAGTCAGCCCCAGCATTTT
>TRBJ2-7|.|TRBV7-6|.
CASSSTSSYEQYF
TGTGCCAGCAGCTCGACGTCTAGCTACGAGCAGTACTTC
>TRBJ1-1|once|TRBV5-6|TRBD1
CASRGQGTEAFF
TGTGCCAGCCGGGGACAGGGCACTGAAGCTTTCTTT
>TRBJ1-1|.|TRBV5-4|.
CASSLGHGTNTEAFF
TGTGCCAGCAGCCTGGGACATGGGACGAACACTGAAGCTTTCTTT
>TRBJ2-1|.|TRBV3-1/TRBV3-2|TRBD1
CASSQWTGGLNEQFF
TGTGCCAGCAGCCAATGGACAGGGGGCCTGAATGAGCAGTTCTTC
>TRBJ2-2|.|TRBV7-2|TRBD2
CASSLRSGRAGELFF
TGTGCCAGCAGCTTACGTAGCGGGAGGGCCGGGGAGCTGTTTTTT
>TRBJ2-1|.|TRBV18|.
CGSRDHNEQFF
TGTGGTTCCAGGGACCACAATGAGCAGTTCTTC
>TRBJ2-3|.|TRBV7-6|TRBD2
CASSFSGRAVDTQYF
TGTGCCAGCAGCTTCAGCGGGAGGGCCGTAGATACGCAGTATTTT
>TRBJ2-3|few|TRBV6-4|TRBD2
CASSPSGRPDTQYF
TGTGCCAGCAGTCCTAGCGGGAGGCCAGATACGCAGTATTTT
>TRBJ2-2|.|TRBV11-2|TRBD1
CASLGQGITGELFF
TGTGCCAGCTTGGGACAGGGGATCACCGGGGAGCTGTTTTTT
>TRBJ2-1|.|TRBV4-3|.
CASSQDRLNYNEQFF
TGCGCCAGCAGCCAAGATCGACTAAACTACAATGAGCAGTTCTTC
>TRBJ2-3|.|TRBV5-1|TRBD2
CASRPGLAVTDTQYF
TGCGCCAGCCGGCCCGGACTAGCGGTCACAGATACGCAGTATTTT
>TRBJ2-7|.|TRBV11-2|.
CASSTRRTSEQYF
TGTGCCAGCAGCACCCGACGGACGAGTGAGCAGTACTTC
>TRBJ2-2|.|TRBV3-1/TRBV3-2|.
CASSQGTLSGSGELFF
TGTGCCAGCAGCCAAGGGACCCTGTCGGGGTCCGGGGAGCTGTTTTTT
>TRBJ1-1|.|TRBV6-2/TRBV6-3|TRBD1
CASRYTGQGKGAFF
TGTGCCAGCAGATACACTGGACAGGGAAAGGGGGCTTTCTTT
>TRBJ1-2|.|TRBV5-1|.
CASSLSVLSTYGYTF
TGCGCCAGCAGCTTAAGTGTTTTGAGTACCTATGGCTACACCTTC
>TRBJ1-1|.|TRBV10-3|.
CAISERGGDSLSEAFF
TGTGCCATCAGTGAGAGGGGGGGAGACAGCTTGTCTGAAGCTTTCTTT
>TRBJ2-1|.|TRBV6-5|.
CASSYSVPYNEQFF
TGTGCCAGCAGTTACTCTGTCCCCTACAATGAGCAGTTCTTC
>TRBJ2-7|.|TRBV11-2|.
CASSFEPTVSYEQYF
TGTGCCAGCAGCTTTGAACCGACGGTATCCTACGAGCAGTACTTC
>TRBJ2-1|few|TRBV4-1|.
CASSRQDLISYNEQFF
TGCGCCAGCAGCCGACAGGACCTTATCTCCTACAATGAGCAGTTCTTC
>TRBJ1-1|.|TRBV18|.
CASSPGRTEAFF
TGTGCCAGCTCACCAGGCAGGACTGAAGCTTTCTTT
>TRBJ2-3|.|TRBV27|.
CASSLSWDGTDTQYF
TGTGCCAGCAGTTTATCGTGGGATGGTACAGATACGCAGTATTTT
>TRBJ1-6|.|TRBV7-2|TRBD1
CASSPRQGGSPLHF
TGTGCCAGCAGCCCCCGACAGGGGGGGTCACCCCTCCACTTT
>TRBJ2-3|.|TRBV24-1|TRBD2
CATSDGTSGRVRTDTQYF
TGTGCCACCAGTGACGGGACTAGCGGGAGGGTCCGCACAGATACGCAGTATTTT
>TRBJ2-7|.|TRBV27|TRBD2
CASLPLAGGPYEQYF
TGTGCCAGCCTCCCCCTAGCGGGAGGGCCCTACGAGCAGTACTTC
>TRBJ2-7|once|TRBV28|.
CASSLWASDGAYEQYF
TGTGCCAGCAGTTTATGGGCCAGTGATGGTGCCTACGAGCAGTACTTC
>TRBJ2-5|.|TRBV7-9|.
CASSLVGPGSETQYF
TGTGCCAGCAGCTTAGTTGGGCCGGGTAGTGAGACCCAGTACTTC
>TRBJ1-1|.|TRBV19|.
CASSIGGNRNTEAFF
TGTGCCAGTAGTATTGGAGGGAACCGTAACACTGAAGCTTTCTTT
>TRBJ2-7|.|TRBV7-3|TRBD2
CASSPSGLAGEEQYF
TGTGCCAGCAGCCCCTCGGGACTAGCGGGAGAAGAGCAGTACTTC
>TRBJ2-1|once|TRBV7-2|.
CASSSHGTAGNEQFF
TGTGCCAGCAGCTCCCACGGGACGGCTGGTAATGAGCAGTTCTTC
>TRBJ1-5|.|TRBV3-1/TRBV3-2|.
CASSRRVLEVSNQPQHF
TGTGCCAGCAGCCGACGGGTGCTTGAGGTCAGCAATCAGCCCCAGCATTTT
>TRBJ2-7|.|TRBV9|TRBD2
CASSVGEAGGLYEQYF
TGTGCCAGCAGCGTAGGGGAAGCGGGAGGGCTTTACGAGCAGTACTTC
>TRBJ1-1|.|TRBV7-9|.
CASHGRTGGTEAFF
TGTGCCAGCCACGGGAGGACGGGAGGCACTGAAGCTTTCTTT
>TRBJ2-7|.|TRBV5-1|.
CASSAQVSRALLYEQYF
TGCGCCAGCAGCGCCCAGGTGTCCAGGGCCCTACTCTACGAGCAGTACTTC
>TRBJ2-3|.|TRBV18|.
CASSPYTDTQYF
TGTGCCAGCTCTCCGTACACAGATACGCAGTATTTT
>TRBJ1-6|once|TRBV19|.
CASSTGFYNSPLHF
TGTGCCAGTAGTACCGGGTTCTATAATTCACCCCTCCACTTT
>TRBJ2-1|.|TRBV4-1|TRBD1
CASSQADRGWNEQFF
TGCGCCAGCAGCCAAGCTGACAGGGGTTGGAATGAGCAGTTCTTC
>TRBJ1-3|.|TRBV6-5|.
CASSYGEAGNTIYF
TGTGCCAGCAGTTACGGGGAAGCAGGAAACACCATATATTTT
>TRBJ2-1|.|TRBV12-3/TRBV12-4|.
CASSLEANEQFF
TGTGCCAGCAGTTTGGAGGCCAATGAGCAGTTCTTC
>TRBJ1-1|.|TRBV5-8|TRBD1
CASSWDRARKEAFF
TGTGCCAGCAGCTGGGACAGGGCAAGGAAGGAAGCTTTCTTT
>TRBJ2-3|.|TRBV28|.
CASTDPFRVTQYF
TGTGCCAGCACCGACCCCTTCAGGGTGACGCAGTATTTT
>TRBJ2-1|.|TRBV19|.
CASSPPGTPISYNEQFF
TGTGCCAGTAGTCCGCCCGGGACACCAATCTCCTACAATGAGCAGTTCTTC
>TRBJ2-1|.|TRBV9|TRBD1
CASSAQPGQGYNEQFF
TGTGCCAGCAGCGCACAACCGGGACAGGGCTACAATGAGCAGTTCTTC
>TRBJ2-4|.|TRBV7-2|TRBD2
CASSLASGSNIQYF
TGTGCCAGCAGCTTGGCTAGCGGGAGTAACATTCAGTACTTC
>TRBJ1-1|.|TRBV12-3/TRBV12-4|.
CASSYYKNTEAFF
TGTGCCAGCAGTTACTACAAGAACACTGAAGCTTTCTTT
>TRBJ1-1|.|TRBV4-1|.
CASSQERGNTEAFF
TGCGCCAGCAGCCAAGAGCGAGGGAACACTGAAGCTTTCTTT
>TRBJ1-1|once|TRBV5-1|.
CASSLVGALEAFF
TGCGCCAGCAGCTTGGTGGGGGCACTTGAAGCTTTCTTT
>TRBJ2-1|.|TRBV24-1|.
CATSDYRARNEQFF
TGTGCCACCAGTGATTATCGGGCAAGGAATGAGCAGTTCTTC